The entry that follows covers one T cell receptor beta chain sequence. Trimming took 8 bases from V and 3 from J; bases not matched to a gene: 12. This CDR3 is 15 amino acids long. Germline V gene lookup returns CDR1 SEHNR and CDR2 FQNEAQ (reference sequence). Reverse transcription of around 0.45 ug total RNA with a constant-region primer produced TCR beta cDNA. For TCR beta, libraries were produced by three nested multiplex PCR rounds using slightly modified ARM-PCR. The first two PCR rounds, roughly 10 cycles each, used TRBV1-TRBV30 forward primers and a C-beta reverse primer. Each CDR3 protein gets one entry after TCRdb re-called the multiplex PCR reads with MiXCR. The sample has roughly 120,000 distinct CDR3 sequences; 60% to 80% are singletons. These data are taken from a study of tumor-infiltrating lymphocytes in primary liver carcinoma. Between about 17 and 34 mg of unsorted bulk tissue served as the source from which RNA and DNA were co-extracted.

The receptor comes from an older woman with primary liver carcinoma and hepatitis B virus infection. The genes are TRBV7-9 and TRBJ2-5, with TRBD2 identical over 7 bases. Sequencing was performed on liver tumor tissue from sampling region 3. The sample's subset: tumor region T3, left-lateral pole. CDR3 nucleotides: TGTGCCAGCGGCCTGGGGACTACCTTCAAAGAGACCCAGTACTTC. Protein: CASGLGTTFKETQYF.